This T cell receptor (beta chain) was obtained from a study of CD8 T cells in ankylosing spondylitis. This CDR3 spans 14 amino acids. Germline lookup yields CDR1 SGHTA and CDR2 FQGNSA. The V gene lost 3 bases and the J gene lost 3 bases, with 9 bases spanning the gap. TCRdb used MiXCR to reprocess the 5' RACE reads, holding one entry per CDR3 protein. The table includes a few hundred thousand distinct CDR3 sequences, roughly 12% detected once. The clonotype originates from a female donor with ankylosing spondylitis or in good health (not recorded which). The specimen sequenced was blood, either unsorted or a sorted T cell fraction (not recorded which). The rearrangement joins TRBV7-2 to TRBJ1-5; D ambiguous. Here the CDR3 reads CASSLGGPNQPQHF. CDR3 nucleotide sequence: TGTGCCAGCAGCTTGGGAGGGCCCAATCAGCCCCAGCATTTT.